Below, one T cell receptor (beta chain) is given with its context. What it binds is unknown. Germline CDR1 is SEHNR and CDR2 is FQNEAQ (reference sequence). The V end lost 3 bases, the J end lost 8 bases, and 13 bases lay between the germline ends. The CDR3 loop spans 13 amino acids. Libraries were prepared by immunoSEQ multiplex PCR; TCRdb keeps only in-frame clonotypes and omits some of them. Among 250,000 or so clones listed, approximately 84% were seen once. The data are from a study of cytomegalovirus exposure and HLA in healthy donors. Points from the study as a whole: The study recorded more than 150 TCR beta chains that were cytomegalovirus-associated.

The chain joins TRBV7-9 to TRBJ1-2; no reliable D call. The receptor's source is a man aged 18 to 30 in good health and CMV-seropositive. The sample consisted of PBMCs. CDR3 loop: CASSFRTPTGYTF. The CDR3, as DNA: TGTGCCAGCAGCTTCCGGACCCCCACGGGCTACACCTTC.